The 21 T cell receptor beta chains presented below share a single source sample, sequenced in a study of shared clonotypes between healthy human individuals (dated by TCRdb to 2020 to 2021). Libraries were made using the immunoSEQ multiplex PCR assay. In TCRdb, the immuneACCESS table is reduced to in-frame sequences with V and J assigned. These tables do not hold every clone; where another copy was compared, an unresolved V gene accounts for under half, and the others remain unexplained. The sample data list 450,000 or so clones, and around 77% of these were observed just once. Around 12% of the sample is taken by the ten largest. The sequenced sample consisted of PBMCs. The receptors come from a woman aged 40 to 55 in good health. Some clones in this sample may be carry-over from other donors' samples.

Of note for this clone: A far larger clone differs by one base, so this is likely a read error. The chain couples TRBV7-9 to TRBJ2-2; D remains unclear. Germline lookup yields CDR1 SEHNR and CDR2 FQNEAQ (reference sequence). Trimming shortened V by 4 bases and J by 6 bases, and 6 bases separated the two germline ends. The CDR3 is 12 amino acids. CDR3 nucleotides: TGTGCCAGCAGCTCAGAGGCCGGGGAGCTGTTTTTT. It yields the protein CASSSEAGELFF.

The chain combines TRBV2 with TRBJ2-7; TRBD2 aligns across 12 bases. Trimming took 5 bases from V and 5 from J; bases not matched to a gene: 7. The CDR3 extends over 15 amino acids. The germline gives CDR1 SNHLY, CDR2 FYNNEI. The CDR3 nucleotides read TGTGCCAGCAGTTTTCTAGCGGGAGGGGTCAACGAGCAGTACTTC. Amino acid sequence: CASSFLAGGVNEQYF.

Comment on this clone: With only one base between it and a far larger clone, this is likely a read error. Other DNA sequences from this sample encode an identical CDR3 as well. The chain carries TRBV28 and TRBJ2-7; D uncertain. This CDR3 comprises 12 residues. Trimming shortened V by 8 bases and J by 1 base, and 9 bases separated the two germline ends. CDR1 and CDR2 from the germline V gene are MDHEN and SYDVKM. The CDR3 reads CASVESSYEQYF. In nucleotides, the CDR3 is TGTGCCAGCGTTGAGAGTTCCTACGAGCAGTACTTC. The full variable domain, its missing parts supplied by reference TRBV28 and TRBJ2-7, is DVKVTQSSRYLVKRTGEKVFLECVQDMDHENMFWYRQDPGLGLRLIYFSYDVKMKEKGDIPEGYSVSREKKERFSLILESASTNQTSMYLCASVESSYEQYFGPGTRLTVT.

The DNA for the CDR3 is TGCAGCGTTGCTTTGGGCATCAGTCCCGGGGAGCTGTTTTTT. Translating it yields CSVALGISPGELFF. The chain employs TRBV29-1 and TRBJ2-2, with no clear D. The germline V gene has CDR1 SQVTM and CDR2 ANQGSEA. V lost 4 bases and J 6 bases, leaving 15 bases between the germline ends. The CDR3 is made up of 14 amino acids.

This clone was seen more than once but under ten times. The rearrangement joins TRBV28 to TRBJ1-4; no definite D call. The germline CDR1 and CDR2 sequences are MDHEN and SYDVKM. CDR3 size: 15 residues. The germline V and J ends were trimmed by 8 bases and 6 bases, with 19 bases remaining between them. CDR3 sequence: CASSGGEGGDEKLFF. CDR3 in DNA: TGTGCCAGCTCTGGTGGCGAGGGCGGGGATGAAAAACTGTTTTTT.

The gene calls are TRBV27 and TRBJ2-3; unclear D gene. This CDR3 region has 13 residues. In germline, CDR1 is MNHEY, CDR2 SMNVEV (reference sequence). V lost 3 bases, J lost 9 bases, and 13 bases lay in between. CDR3 nucleotide sequence: TGTGCCAGCAGTTTCTCCCGGCCAGGAACGCAGTATTTT. The encoded protein is CASSFSRPGTQYF.

This clone was counted ten times or more. The V gene is TRBV5-6, the J gene TRBJ1-2, with D possibly matching TRBD1 (5 bases). The CDR3 spans 13 residues. Germline lookup yields CDR1 SGHDT and CDR2 YYEEEE. V gave up 1 base and J gave up 3 bases, with 7 bases separating them. The CDR3 here is CASSLWDHYGYTF. CDR3 nucleotides: TGTGCCAGCAGCTTGTGGGACCACTATGGCTACACCTTC.

This chain joins TRBV27 and TRBJ2-5; D is unclear. The CDR3 sequence is 15 residues long. Germline V gene lookup returns CDR1 MNHEY and CDR2 SMNVEV (reference sequence). V was clipped by 3 bases and J by 1 base, with 12 bases between them. This chain's CDR3 is CASSFMPNPQETQYF. The CDR3 DNA sequence: TGTGCCAGCAGTTTCATGCCCAATCCCCAAGAGACCCAGTACTTC.

Worth noting for this clone: It may be a read error: a sequence one base away is much more abundant. The V gene is TRBV6-1, the J gene TRBJ1-1; TRBD1 might be the D (5 bases). Germline V gene sequence: CDR1 MNHNS, CDR2 SASEGT. This CDR3 has 12 residues. The CDR3 loop reads CVSSPTDTEAFF. The CDR3 DNA is TGTGTCAGCAGTCCGACAGACACTGAAGCTTTCTTT.

The gene calls are TRBV13 and TRBJ1-5, with TRBD1 identical over 9 bases. Germline loops: CDR1 PRHDT, CDR2 FYEKMQ (reference sequence). The CDR3 totals 14 residues. The trim removed 4 bases at V and 9 bases at J, leaving 7 bases unmatched. The CDR3 loop is CASSSGTGNSPQHF. The CDR3 DNA sequence: TGTGCCAGCAGCTCGGGGACAGGGAACTCGCCCCAGCATTTT.

In DNA, the CDR3 is TGTGCCAGCAGTGATCCCACGGAGACAGATACGCAGTATTTT. Translation gives CASSDPTETDTQYF. The V and J genes are TRBV25-1 and TRBJ2-3; D gene ambiguous. The germline V and J ends were trimmed by 3 bases and 3 bases, with 10 bases remaining between them. The CDR3 loop spans 14 amino acids. Germline CDR1 is MGHDK and CDR2 is SYGVNS.

This clone appeared many times. The chain combines TRBV25-1 with TRBJ1-2; weak D call: TRBD1 (5 bases). The V gene's germline CDR1 is MGHDK and CDR2 SYGVNS. The CDR3 totals 11 residues. V lost 4 bases, J lost 7 bases, and 7 bases lay in between. This chain's CDR3 is CASSAGAGYTF. DNA of the CDR3: TGTGCCAGCAGTGCCGGGGCTGGCTACACCTTC.

This clone has only a few counts. The J gene is TRBJ1-1, the V gene TRBV27; unclear D gene. CDR1 MNHEY and CDR2 SMNVEV come from the germline V gene (reference sequence). V was trimmed by 4 bases and J by 5 bases, leaving 2 bases between them. This CDR3 spans 10 amino acids. CDR3: CASSYTEAFF. The CDR3 nucleotides are TGTGCCAGCAGTTATACTGAAGCTTTCTTT.

V and J are TRBV6-1 and TRBJ2-7; 9 bases line up with TRBD2. After removal of 3 bases from V and 2 bases from J, the junction contained 5 bases not matched to a gene. Germline values: CDR1 MNHNS, CDR2 SASEGT. The length of the CDR3 is 15 residues. The CDR3 spells CASSDGVAGAYEQYF. CDR3 DNA: TGTGCCAGCAGTGATGGGGTAGCGGGAGCCTACGAGCAGTACTTC.

The chain links TRBV5-4 to TRBJ1-2; 10 nucleotides align to TRBD1. The CDR3 runs 15 residues. J was trimmed by 4 bases and V by 4 bases; bases with no gene match: 7. Germline V gene sequence: CDR1 SGHNT, CDR2 YYREEE (reference sequence). In DNA, the CDR3 is TGTGCCAGCAGCCGACAGGGGGCTTTCTTCTATGGCTACACCTTC. The encoded protein is CASSRQGAFFYGYTF.

The chain recombines TRBV15 with TRBJ2-7; 9 positions agree with TRBD2. CDR3 length equals 16 residues. Trimming cost V 0 bases and J 2 bases; bases outside gene matches: 5. Germline V gene lookup returns CDR1 LNHNV and CDR2 YYDKDF (reference sequence). The CDR3 region is CATSRDTGLAPYEQYF. The CDR3 bases are TGTGCCACCAGCAGAGATACGGGACTAGCTCCCTACGAGCAGTACTTC.

This chain uses TRBV6-1 with TRBJ2-7, with no clear D. This CDR3 comprises 12 residues. CDR1 is MNHNS, CDR2 SASEGT, per germline. Trimming cost V 4 bases and J 0 bases, with 4 bases left between them. CDR3 DNA sequence: TGTGCCAGCAGTGGTAACTCCTACGAGCAGTACTTC. Translated, it gives CASSGNSYEQYF.

The J gene is TRBJ2-1, the V gene TRBV25-1, with 10 bases identical to TRBD2. The trim removed 9 bases at V and 8 bases at J, leaving 10 bases unmatched. Germline CDR1 MGHDK, CDR2 SYGVNS. The CDR3 totals 14 residues. The CDR3 loop reads CASGAGGPGDEQFF. The CDR3 region has the DNA TGTGCCAGTGGAGCGGGAGGGCCGGGAGATGAGCAGTTCTTC.

In its sample, this clone was seen once. The CDR3 spells CASSPHGDEQYF. The CDR3 DNA sequence: TGTGCCAGCAGCCCCCATGGGGACGAGCAGTACTTC. The chain links TRBV7-4 to TRBJ2-7; D gene unclear. The CDR3 sequence is 12 residues long. The germline V and J ends were trimmed by 5 bases and 5 bases, with 10 bases remaining between them. CDR1 is SGHVT and CDR2 is SQSDAQ in the germline V gene.

Regarding this clone: Sequence at one end of the junction differs from germline and may be a read error. The chain is built from TRBV7-2 and TRBJ2-2; 14 bases agree with TRBD2. The CDR3 has 16 residues. CDR1 is SGHTA, CDR2 FQGNSA, per germline. CDR3 bases: TGTGCCAGCAGCTGCGGGACTAGCGGGAGCAACCGGGGAGCTGTTTTT. This encodes CASSCGTSGSNRGAVF.

The chain combines TRBV18 with TRBJ2-4; D remains ambiguous. The germline gives CDR1 KGHSH, CDR2 LQKENI. The CDR3 sequence is 13 residues long. The V gene lost 5 bases and the J gene lost 1 base, with 6 bases spanning the gap. The CDR3 DNA sequence: TGTGCCAGCTCAGTCGGGGCCAAAAACATTCAGTACTTC. Encoded protein: CASSVGAKNIQYF.